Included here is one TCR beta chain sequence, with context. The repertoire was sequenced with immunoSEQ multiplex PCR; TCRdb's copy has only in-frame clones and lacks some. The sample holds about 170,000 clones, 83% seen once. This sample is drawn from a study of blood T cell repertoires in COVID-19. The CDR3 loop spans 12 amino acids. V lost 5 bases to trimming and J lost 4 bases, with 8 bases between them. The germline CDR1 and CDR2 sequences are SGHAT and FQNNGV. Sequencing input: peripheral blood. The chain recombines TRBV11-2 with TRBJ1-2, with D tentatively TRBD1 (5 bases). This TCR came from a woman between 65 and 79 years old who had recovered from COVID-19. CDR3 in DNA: TGTGCCAGCAGCCGGGACTCCTATGGCTACACCTTC. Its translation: CASSRDSYGYTF. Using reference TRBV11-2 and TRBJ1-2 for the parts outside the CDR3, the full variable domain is EAGVAQSPRYKIIEKRQSVAFWCNPISGHATLYWYQQILGQGPKLLIQFQNNGVVDDSQLPKDRFSAERLKGVDSTLKIQPAKLEDSAVYLCASSRDSYGYTFGSGTRLTVV.